This T cell receptor beta chain was identified during a study of T-cell reconstitution after alpha-beta-depleted transplantation in children. The CDR3 is made up of 15 amino acids. V lost 6 bases and J 6 bases, leaving 19 bases between the germline ends. This clonotype was seen at least ten times. Its antigen remains unknown. For TCRbeta, the library was prepared with unique molecular identifiers. TCRdb re-called the PCR reads with MiXCR, one entry per CDR3 protein. The data hold approximately 230,000 distinct CDR3 sequences, with around 25% observed a single time. Whole-study findings and limits: Two months or so post-transplant, alpha-beta T cells reportedly derived from several hundred expanded graft clones. Surviving thymic progenitors and recipient T cells were the source of high TCRbeta diversity at day 60 in some patients. Counts and diversity of T cells one year after transplant came mostly from newly produced T cells.

V is TRBV12-3 or TRBV12-4 and J is TRBJ2-3; D perhaps matches TRBD2 (5 bases). This sequence originates from a female patient between 2 and 15 years old who had a stem cell transplant for congenital amegakaryocytic thrombocytopenia, so the T cells may come from the graft donor. This material consisted of PBMCs, mostly from graft donor cells, taken 360 days after TCRalphabeta/CD19-depleted stem cell transplant. The CDR3 nucleotides are TGTGCCAGCAGCCCCGTTATAGCAGGCGGGGATACGCAGTATTTT. Amino acids: CASSPVIAGGDTQYF.